What follows are 12 T cell receptor beta chains derived from one specimen sequenced in a study of cytomegalovirus exposure and HLA in healthy donors. Primers included in the PCR were 60 Vbeta and 13 Jbeta primers. Sequencing was performed with immunoSEQ multiplex PCR; in TCRdb, only in-frame clones are kept and a portion is missing. The table includes about 140,000 clones, around 80% detected once. Sequencing used PBMCs. The receptors shown here come from a man aged 30-40 years in good health and CMV-seronegative.

Of note for this clone: The identical CDR3 is also encoded by other nucleotide sequences in the sample. The rearrangement uses TRBV28 and TRBJ1-4; possibly TRBD1 for D (5 bases). This CDR3 has 14 amino acids. CDR1 MDHEN and CDR2 SYDVKM come from the germline V gene. V lost 3 bases and J 4 bases, leaving 9 bases between the germline ends. CDR3 coding DNA: TGTGCCAGCAGTTTGGGAGGGGTTAATGAAAAACTGTTTTTT. This gives the protein CASSLGGVNEKLFF.

This clone occurred once. The chain links TRBV28 to TRBJ1-2, with D possibly TRBD1 on 5 matching bases. The CDR3 is made up of 15 amino acids. Per germline, CDR1 MDHEN and CDR2 SYDVKM. V lost 6 bases, J lost 1 base, and 15 bases lay in between. CDR3 residues: CASSVGGIVNYGYTF. The CDR3 DNA reads TGTGCCAGCAGCGTCGGGGGGATCGTTAACTATGGCTACACCTTC.

The chain couples TRBV18 to TRBJ1-5, with 8 nucleotides matching TRBD1. The CDR3 sequence is 15 residues long. Germline V gene data show CDR1 as KGHSH and CDR2 as LQKENI. Trimming took 4 bases from V and 2 from J; bases not matched to a gene: 4. The CDR3 DNA reads TGTGCCAGCTCACGAGGACAGGGAGGCAATCAGCCCCAGCATTTT. Translated, it gives CASSRGQGGNQPQHF.

V and J are TRBV23-1 and TRBJ2-1, with no clear D. TRBV23-1 counts as an open reading frame of uncertain function. There are 15 residues in the CDR3. V was pared by 3 bases and J by 1 base, with 10 bases between. CDR3 DNA sequence: TGCGCCAGCAGTCACCCCGACACATCCTACAATGAGCAGTTCTTC. Protein product: CASSHPDTSYNEQFF.

V usage is TRBV5-6 and J usage is TRBJ1-5, with TRBD1 identical over 8 bases. This CDR3 contains 16 residues. Germline lookup yields CDR1 SGHDT and CDR2 YYEEEE. V shed 4 bases, J shed 2 bases, and the junction held 8 bases outside the gene matches. CDR3 sequence (DNA): TGTGCCAGCAGCGGGAAACCGGGACAGGGCAATCAGCCCCAGCATTTT. Its translation: CASSGKPGQGNQPQHF.

J is TRBJ2-7 and V is TRBV27; no definite D call. The length of the CDR3 is 12 residues. The V end was cut by 7 bases, the J end by 12 bases, with 19 bases between. Germline loops: CDR1 MNHEY, CDR2 SMNVEV (reference sequence). DNA of the CDR3: TGTGCCAGCACCAGTGCAGGTGGCGTGTGGTACTTC. Amino acid sequence: CASTSAGGVWYF.

The chain recombines TRBV27 with TRBJ2-3; 10 bases agree with TRBD2. Per germline, CDR1 MNHEY and CDR2 SMNVEV (reference sequence). V shed 5 bases and J 6 bases; nucleotides not matched to a gene: 8. The CDR3 is 15 residues long. CDR3 coding DNA: TGTGCCAGCAGTCTCCAGCGGGAGGGCCTGGATACGCAGTATTTT. Encoded protein: CASSLQREGLDTQYF.

The chain uses TRBV21-1 and TRBJ2-7; the table's D call, TRBD2, has no DNA check behind it. TRBV21-1 is recorded as a pseudogene. This CDR3 has 16 residues. CDR3 coding DNA: TGTGCCAGCAGCTCCCGGGAGTACGGAGGGCCCTACGAGCAGTACTTC. Protein product: CASSSREYGGPYEQYF.

The chain has TRBV29-1 and TRBJ1-1, with 7 positions matching TRBD1. CDR3 length: 13 residues. CDR1 and CDR2 from the germline V gene are SQVTM and ANQGSEA. Unmatched junction bases numbered 12, after V lost 7 bases and J lost 7 bases. CDR3 protein: CSGTPGGIGEAFF. The CDR3, as DNA: TGCAGCGGAACCCCAGGGGGGATTGGTGAAGCTTTCTTT.

This rearrangement joins TRBV7-9 to TRBJ2-7; TRBD2 agrees at 15 bases. The trim removed 4 bases at V and 6 bases at J, leaving 4 bases unmatched. This CDR3 has 15 residues. Germline-derived CDR1 and CDR2 are SEHNR and FQNEAQ (reference sequence). DNA for the CDR3: TGTGCCAGCAGCTCGGGACTAGCGGGAGGTTCCGAGCAGTACTTC. It codes for CASSSGLAGGSEQYF.

The chain links TRBV19 to TRBJ2-7; D uncertain. The V gene lost 3 bases and the J gene lost 1 base, with 10 bases spanning the gap. The CDR3 consists of 14 residues. The germline V gene encodes CDR1 LNHDA and CDR2 SQIVND (reference sequence). CDR3 sequence reads: CASSISLESYEQYF. The CDR3 nucleotides read TGTGCCAGTAGTATCTCCCTGGAGTCCTACGAGCAGTACTTC.

The genes are TRBV6-5 and TRBJ1-3, with D uncertain. The CDR3 consists of 16 residues. The germline V and J ends were trimmed by 0 bases and 8 bases, with 17 bases remaining between them. Germline loops: CDR1 MNHEY, CDR2 SVGAGI. The CDR3 loop is CASSYSPRTPGDTIYF. In DNA form, the CDR3 reads TGTGCCAGCAGTTACTCTCCGAGGACCCCGGGAGACACCATATATTTT.